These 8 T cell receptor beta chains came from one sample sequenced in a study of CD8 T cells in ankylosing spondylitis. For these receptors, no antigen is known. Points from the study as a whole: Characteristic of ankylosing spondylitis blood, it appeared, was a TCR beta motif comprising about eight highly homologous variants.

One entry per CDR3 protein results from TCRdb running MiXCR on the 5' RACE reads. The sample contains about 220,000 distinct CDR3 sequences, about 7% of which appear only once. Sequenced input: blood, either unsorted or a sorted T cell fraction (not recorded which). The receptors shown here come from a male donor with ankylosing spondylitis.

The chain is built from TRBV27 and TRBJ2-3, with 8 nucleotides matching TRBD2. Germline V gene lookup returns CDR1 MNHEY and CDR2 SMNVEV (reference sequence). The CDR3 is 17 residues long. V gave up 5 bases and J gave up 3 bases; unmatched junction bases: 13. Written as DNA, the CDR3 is TGTGCCAGCAGTCCTCCTTGGAGCGGGAGTAGGACAGATACGCAGTATTTT. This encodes CASSPPWSGSRTDTQYF.

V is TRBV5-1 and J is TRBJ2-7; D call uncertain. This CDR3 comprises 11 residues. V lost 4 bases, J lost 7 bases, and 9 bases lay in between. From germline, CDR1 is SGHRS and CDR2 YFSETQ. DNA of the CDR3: TGCGCCAGCAGCCCTCCCCTGGAGCAGTACTTC. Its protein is CASSPPLEQYF.

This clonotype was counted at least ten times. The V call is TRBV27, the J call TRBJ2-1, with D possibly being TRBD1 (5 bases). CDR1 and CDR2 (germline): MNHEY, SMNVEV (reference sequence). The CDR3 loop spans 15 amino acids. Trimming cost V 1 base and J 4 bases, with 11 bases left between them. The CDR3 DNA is TGTGCCAGCAGTTTATTGGGGCTACCATACAATGAGCAGTTCTTC. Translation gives CASSLLGLPYNEQFF.

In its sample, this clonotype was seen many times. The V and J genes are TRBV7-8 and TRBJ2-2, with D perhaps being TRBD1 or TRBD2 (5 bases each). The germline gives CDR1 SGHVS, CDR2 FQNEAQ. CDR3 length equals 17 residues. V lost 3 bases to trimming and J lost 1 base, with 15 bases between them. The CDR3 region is CASSFGVGLMNTGELFF. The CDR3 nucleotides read TGTGCCAGCAGCTTCGGGGTGGGGCTTATGAACACCGGGGAGCTGTTTTTT.

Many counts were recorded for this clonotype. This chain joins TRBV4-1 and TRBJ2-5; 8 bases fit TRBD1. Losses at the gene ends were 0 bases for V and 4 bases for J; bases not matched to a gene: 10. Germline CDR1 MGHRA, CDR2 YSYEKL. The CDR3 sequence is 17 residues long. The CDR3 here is CASSQDPPTGEGETQYF. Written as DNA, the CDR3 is TGCGCCAGCAGCCAAGACCCCCCGACAGGGGAAGGAGAGACCCAGTACTTC.

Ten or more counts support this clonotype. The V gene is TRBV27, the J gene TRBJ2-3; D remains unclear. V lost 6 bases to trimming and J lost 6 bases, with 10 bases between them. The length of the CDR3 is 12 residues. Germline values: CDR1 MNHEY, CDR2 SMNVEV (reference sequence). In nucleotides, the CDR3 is TGTGCCAGCAGCAACAGAGCGGATACGCAGTATTTT. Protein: CASSNRADTQYF.

In nucleotides, the CDR3 is TGTGCCAGCAGTGAATTCGGCGCAACTAACTATGGCTACACCTTC. Encoded protein: CASSEFGATNYGYTF. This chain joins TRBV25-1 and TRBJ1-2, with D hard to call. The CDR3 totals 15 residues. Per the germline V gene, CDR1 is MGHDK and CDR2 is SYGVNS. V gave up 1 base and J gave up 0 bases, with 9 bases separating them.

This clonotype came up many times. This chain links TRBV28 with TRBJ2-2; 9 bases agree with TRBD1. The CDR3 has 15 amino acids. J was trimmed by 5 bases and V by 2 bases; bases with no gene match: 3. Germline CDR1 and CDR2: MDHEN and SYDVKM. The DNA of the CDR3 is TGTGCCAGCAGTTTAGGGGACAGGGAAACCGGGGAGCTGTTTTTT. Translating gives CASSLGDRETGELFF.